Shown below are 15 T cell receptor beta chains from a single sample sequenced in a study of T cell responses to AZD1222 COVID-19 vaccine. Method: immunoSEQ multiplex PCR; TCRdb's copy keeps in-frame clones and lacks some. In the table there are some 25,000 clones, about 85% of which are singletons. The input for sequencing was peripheral blood, taken 28 days after the second AZD1222 dose. These receptors were collected from an adult who received the AZD1222 COVID-19 vaccine.

The count of this clone is one. CDR3 region: CASSTTPQVTEAFF. The CDR3 DNA reads TGTGCCAGTAGTACCACCCCTCAGGTAACTGAAGCTTTCTTT. V gene TRBV19 combines with J gene TRBJ1-1, with no clear D. V gave up 4 bases and J gave up 5 bases, with 14 bases separating them. Per germline, CDR1 LNHDA and CDR2 SQIVND (reference sequence). CDR3 length equals 14 residues.

In its sample, this clone was seen a few times. Because the CDR3's place on the DNA is in doubt, the DNA is left out and the CDR3 is given as listed by TCRdb. The CDR3 here is CASSTSDTQYF. V and J are TRBV2 and TRBJ2-3; TRBD2, the table's D call, was not compared with the DNA. CDR1 SNHLY and CDR2 FYNNEI come from the germline V gene. The length of the CDR3 is 11 amino acids, counting both ends.

This chain links TRBV30 with TRBJ1-6, with D possibly TRBD1 on 6 matching bases. CDR1 is GTSNPN and CDR2 is SVGIG in the germline V gene (reference sequence). V was cut by 4 bases and J by 7 bases, with 20 bases left in between. The CDR3 consists of 16 residues. In DNA, the CDR3 is TGTGCCTGGACCGGAAATAAACAGGGATTCAATTCACCCCTCCACTTT. The encoded protein is CAWTGNKQGFNSPLHF. Full variable domain (outside the CDR3, taken from reference TRBV30 and TRBJ1-6): SQTIHQWPATLVQPVGSPLSLECTVEGTSNPNLYWYRQAAGRGLQLLFYSVGIGQISSEVPQNLSASRPQDRQFILSSKKLLLSDSGFYLCAWTGNKQGFNSPLHFGNGTRLTVT.

This chain connects TRBV10-1 to TRBJ2-2; D tentatively fits TRBD1 or TRBD2 (5 bases each). The CDR3 totals 16 residues. Trimming removed 0 bases from V and 2 bases from J, with 10 bases in between. Germline lookup yields CDR1 WNHNN and CDR2 SYGVQD (reference sequence). The DNA for the CDR3 is TGCGCCAGCAGTGAGTCTGGGACCATAAACACCGGGGAGCTGTTTTTT. Amino acids: CASSESGTINTGELFF.

The rearrangement uses TRBV5-1 and TRBJ2-7; perhaps TRBD1 as D (6 bases). Germline CDR1 and CDR2: SGHRS and YFSETQ. Trimming shortened V by 4 bases and J by 4 bases, and 9 bases separated the two germline ends. The CDR3 is 12 residues long. This chain's CDR3 is CASSEDRYEQYF. The DNA of the CDR3 is TGCGCCAGCAGCGAGGACAGATACGAGCAGTACTTC.

The chain uses TRBV7-9 and TRBJ1-1; tentative D call: TRBD1 (5 bases). The length of the CDR3 is 13 residues. Germline V CDR1 and CDR2: SEHNR, FQNEAQ (reference sequence). V shed 1 base and J shed 4 bases, with 7 bases lying between them. CDR3 protein: CASSLGGVTEAFF. Written as DNA, the CDR3 is TGTGCCAGCAGCTTAGGAGGGGTCACTGAAGCTTTCTTT.

The chain uses TRBV15 and TRBJ2-7; possibly TRBD1 or TRBD2 for D (5 bases each). Looked up from germline, CDR1 is LNHNV and CDR2 is YYDKDF (reference sequence). This CDR3 has 14 amino acids. V was pared by 0 bases and J by 3 bases, with 9 bases between. Here the CDR3 DNA reads TGTGCCACCAGCAGAGATGAGGGGAACTACGAGCAGTACTTC. Its protein product is CATSRDEGNYEQYF.

This sequence joins TRBV19 and TRBJ2-7; D is unresolved. Trimming took 1 base from V and 3 from J, leaving 10 bases between them. The CDR3 loop spans 14 amino acids. Germline assignment: CDR1 LNHDA and CDR2 SQIVND (reference sequence). The CDR3 region is CASSIGAEYYEQYF. CDR3 DNA sequence: TGTGCCAGTAGTATAGGGGCGGAATACTACGAGCAGTACTTC.

The chain uses TRBV5-1 and TRBJ2-3; unclear D gene. The germline V gene has CDR1 SGHRS and CDR2 YFSETQ. The CDR3 consists of 14 residues. V shed 5 bases and J shed 0 bases, with 10 bases lying between them. CDR3 bases: TGCGCCAGCAGGCGAGCCGAAAGCACAGATACGCAGTATTTT. Its translation is CASRRAESTDTQYF.

The rearrangement uses TRBV3-1 (or the pseudogene TRBV3-2) and TRBJ2-7; no clear D gene. This CDR3 has 14 residues. Germline V gene data show CDR1 as LGHDT and CDR2 as YNNKEL (reference sequence). V was cut by 4 bases and J by 7 bases, with 17 bases left in between. The chain's CDR3 is CASSLVSGTREQYF. Here the CDR3 DNA reads TGTGCCAGCAGCCTCGTCTCCGGTACCCGAGAGCAGTACTTC.

V and J are TRBV18 and TRBJ1-1; a possible D gene is TRBD1 (5 bases). The length of the CDR3 is 15 residues. V was clipped by 1 base and J by 4 bases, with 13 bases between them. The germline CDR1 and CDR2 sequences are KGHSH and LQKENI. CDR3 region: CASSPRDRSSTEAFF. The DNA for the CDR3 is TGTGCCAGCTCACCACGCGACAGATCGAGCACTGAAGCTTTCTTT. The whole variable domain, remainder taken from reference TRBV18 and TRBJ1-1, is NAGVMQNPRHLVRRRGQEARLRCSPMKGHSHVYWYRQLPEEGLKFMVYLQKENIIDESGMPKERFSAEFPKEGPSILRIQQVVRGDSAAYFCASSPRDRSSTEAFFGQGTRLTVV.

The chain combines TRBV6-5 with TRBJ2-2, with 10 bases aligning to TRBD2. Unmatched junction bases numbered 8, after V lost 3 bases and J lost 7 bases. The CDR3 totals 16 residues. CDR1 MNHEY and CDR2 SVGAGI come from the germline V gene. CDR3 nucleotides: TGTGCCAGCAGTTATAGTCCTAGCGGGAGCAACGGGGAGCTGTTTTTT. The encoded protein is CASSYSPSGSNGELFF.

CDR3 bases: TGTGCCAGCAGTTTGAAGTGGGACAGAACCGTCTATAATTCACCCCTCCACTTT. This sequence encodes CASSLKWDRTVYNSPLHF. The chain joins TRBV28 to TRBJ1-6; 7 bases are a match to TRBD1. The V segment lost 3 bases and the J segment 3 bases; nucleotides outside the gene matches: 11. Germline CDR1 MDHEN, CDR2 SYDVKM. There are 18 residues in the CDR3. Supplemented by reference TRBV28 and TRBJ1-6, the full variable domain reads DVKVTQSSRYLVKRTGEKVFLECVQDMDHENMFWYRQDPGLGLRLIYFSYDVKMKEKGDIPEGYSVSREKKERFSLILESASTNQTSMYLCASSLKWDRTVYNSPLHFGNGTRLTVT.

The V and J genes are TRBV19 and TRBJ2-7, with 7 bases fitting TRBD2. In germline, CDR1 is LNHDA, CDR2 SQIVND (reference sequence). This CDR3 region has 14 residues. J was trimmed by 2 bases and V by 3 bases; bases with no gene match: 4. The CDR3 sequence: CASSIASGPYEQYF. CDR3 nucleotides: TGTGCCAGTAGTATCGCTAGCGGACCCTACGAGCAGTACTTC. Full variable domain (missing parts from reference TRBV19 and TRBJ2-7): DGGITQSPKYLFRKEGQNVTLSCEQNLNHDAMYWYRQDPGQGLRLIYYSQIVNDFQKGDIAEGYSVSREKKESFPLTVTSAQKNPTAFYLCASSIASGPYEQYFGPGTRLTVT.

The chain has TRBV15 and TRBJ1-6; maybe TRBD1 (5 bases). There are 13 residues in the CDR3. Germline lookup yields CDR1 LNHNV and CDR2 YYDKDF (reference sequence). Trimming took 5 bases from V and 6 from J, leaving 8 bases between them. CDR3 in amino acids: CATSRDSNSPLHF. The CDR3 coding sequence is TGTGCCACCAGCCGCGACAGTAATTCACCCCTCCACTTT.